These 23 T cell receptor beta chains share one sample of origin, sequenced in a study of siplizumab effects on memory and regulatory T cells. The assay was immunoSEQ multiplex PCR, and TCRdb's table has in-frame clones only and misses some. The data show about 48,000 clones, roughly 84% seen once. The sample taken for sequencing was naive CD8+ T cells sorted from blood. All receptors come from a human donor in good health.

The chain employs TRBV4-1 and TRBJ1-2; TRBD1 might be the D (5 bases). Trimming removed 5 bases from V and 11 bases from J, with 18 bases in between. CDR3 length: 13 residues. CDR1 is MGHRA and CDR2 is YSYEKL in the germline V gene. The CDR3 DNA is TGCGCCAGCAGCTCGGGACCCCGTTCCGAGTACACCTTC. Its protein product is CASSSGPRSEYTF.

This chain joins TRBV6-5 and TRBJ2-7, with TRBD1 as a possible D gene (6 bases). This CDR3 region has 13 residues. Deletions cut 6 bases from V and 0 bases from J, with 9 bases between. Per germline, CDR1 MNHEY and CDR2 SVGAGI. CDR3: CASRNRASYEQYF. Here the CDR3 DNA reads TGTGCCAGCAGAAACAGGGCCTCCTACGAGCAGTACTTC.

The V and J genes are TRBV5-8 and TRBJ1-2; the D is unclear. CDR3 size: 10 residues. Germline lookup yields CDR1 SGHTS and CDR2 YDEGEE. The V gene lost 0 bases and the J gene lost 8 bases, with 2 bases spanning the gap. The CDR3 sequence is CASSLDGYTF. CDR3 nucleotides: TGTGCCAGCAGCTTGGACGGCTACACCTTC.

The chain uses TRBV7-8 and TRBJ2-7; unclear D gene. V was cut by 4 bases and J by 6 bases, with 10 bases left in between. Germline V gene data show CDR1 as SGHVS and CDR2 as FQNEAQ. The CDR3 is 12 amino acids. CDR3: CASSSFRGEQYF. The CDR3 region has the DNA TGTGCCAGCAGCTCCTTCAGAGGCGAGCAGTACTTC. Supplemented by reference TRBV7-8 and TRBJ2-7, the full variable domain reads GAGVSQSPRYKVAKRGQDVALRCDPISGHVSLFWYQQALGQGPEFLTYFQNEAQLDKSGLPSDRFFAERPEGSVSTLKIQRTQQEDSAVYLCASSSFRGEQYFGPGTRLTVT.

The chain joins TRBV7-8 to TRBJ1-1; no definite D call. The germline V gene has CDR1 SGHVS and CDR2 FQNEAQ. There are 15 residues in the CDR3. The V and J ends lost 2 bases and 4 bases respectively, with 14 bases between them. CDR3: CASSLFGEGSTEAFF. The DNA of the CDR3 is TGTGCCAGCAGCTTATTCGGGGAAGGTAGCACTGAAGCTTTCTTT.

V is TRBV7-9 and J is TRBJ1-1, with TRBD1 identical over 10 bases. This CDR3 is 15 amino acids long. Per the germline V gene, CDR1 is SEHNR and CDR2 is FQNEAQ (reference sequence). The junction had 4 bases not matched to a gene; V was cut back by 5 bases and J by 1 base. In DNA, the CDR3 is TGTGCCAGCAGCGCCGGGACAGGGGCGAACACTGAAGCTTTCTTT. Protein product: CASSAGTGANTEAFF. The variable domain in full, completed from reference TRBV7-9 and TRBJ1-1, reads DTGVSQNPRHKITKRGQNVTFRCDPISEHNRLYWYRQTLGQGPEFLTYFQNEAQLEKSRLLSDRFSAERPKGSFSTLEIQRTEQGDSAMYLCASSAGTGANTEAFFGQGTRLTVV.

The chain joins TRBV4-2 to TRBJ2-7; TRBD2 is a possible D gene (6 bases). From germline, CDR1 is LGHNA and CDR2 YNFKEQ. V lost 1 base and J lost 2, with 18 bases in between. This CDR3 is built from 17 residues. CDR3: CASSQVMPSDLTYEQYF. CDR3 DNA sequence: TGTGCCAGCAGCCAAGTCATGCCTAGCGATCTTACCTACGAGCAGTACTTC.

This chain links TRBV7-6 with TRBJ2-1, with unresolved D. The CDR3 sequence is 14 residues long. Trimming took off 1 base at V and 2 bases at J, with 6 bases between the two ends. CDR1 and CDR2 from the germline V gene are SGHVS and FNYEAQ. The CDR3: CASSLGVTYNEQFF. CDR3 DNA sequence: TGTGCCAGCAGCTTAGGCGTCACCTACAATGAGCAGTTCTTC.

The V gene is TRBV10-2, the J gene TRBJ2-3; D not certain. The CDR3 is 15 amino acids. The ends were cut back, 2 bases at V and 4 bases at J, with 13 bases in the middle. The germline CDR1 and CDR2 sequences are WSHSY and SAAADI. CDR3 amino acids: CASSEGPGRADTQYF. The CDR3 DNA reads as TGCGCCAGCAGTGAGGGCCCGGGTAGAGCAGATACGCAGTATTTT.

For the CDR3, the DNA is TGTGCCAGCAGCTTAGACCCCGGACAGGGGGCCAAAAACATTCAGTACTTC. Residues: CASSLDPGQGAKNIQYF. The chain is built from TRBV7-7 and TRBJ2-4; 9 bases agree with TRBD1. V shed 1 base and J 1 base; nucleotides not matched to a gene: 5. Looked up from germline, CDR1 is SSHAT and CDR2 is FNYEAQ (reference sequence). This CDR3 has 17 residues. The full variable domain, its missing parts supplied by reference TRBV7-7 and TRBJ2-4, is GAGVSQSPRYKVTKRGQDVTLRCDPISSHATLYWYQQALGQGPEFLTYFNYEAQPDKSGLPSDRFSAERPEGSISTLTIQRTEQRDSAMYRCASSLDPGQGAKNIQYFGAGTRLSVL.

This clone was seen a single time. The chain links TRBV19 to TRBJ2-7; D remains ambiguous. Germline-derived CDR1 and CDR2 are LNHDA and SQIVND (reference sequence). This CDR3 has 15 amino acids. V lost 6 bases, J lost 0 bases, and 15 bases lay in between. DNA of the CDR3: TGTGCCAGTAGCACTGCTTACACCGTCTCCTACGAGCAGTACTTC. This gives the protein CASSTAYTVSYEQYF.

The V and J genes are TRBV9 and TRBJ1-3; a possible D gene is TRBD1 (6 bases). Between the trimmed V and J ends, which lost 2 bases and 8 bases, there was a span of 17 bases. The CDR3 runs to 15 residues. Germline V CDR1 and CDR2: SGDLS, YYNGEE. CDR3 sequence (DNA): TGTGCCAGCAGCGTGGGGGGCCTTACCTGGGACACCATATATTTT. Amino acids: CASSVGGLTWDTIYF.

The rearrangement joins TRBV4-1 to TRBJ1-2; unclear D gene. CDR1 and CDR2 from the germline V gene are MGHRA and YSYEKL. V was clipped by 1 base and J by 1 base, with 10 bases between them. The CDR3 consists of 15 residues. The CDR3 is CASSQGSGFNYGYTF. CDR3 nucleotide sequence: TGCGCCAGCAGCCAAGGCTCCGGTTTTAACTATGGCTACACCTTC.

This chain joins TRBV18 and TRBJ2-7; 8 bases are a match to TRBD1. The CDR3 length is 13 residues. The V gene end was trimmed by 5 bases and the J gene end by 4 bases; junction bases not matched to a gene: 4. Germline V gene lookup returns CDR1 KGHSH and CDR2 LQKENI. The CDR3 coding sequence is TGTGCCAGCTCATTGGGACAGGAATACGAGCAGTACTTC. It codes for CASSLGQEYEQYF.

The J gene is TRBJ1-2, the V gene TRBV29-1, with D perhaps matching TRBD1 (6 bases). The germline V gene has CDR1 SQVTM and CDR2 ANQGSEA. Trimming pared 4 bases from V and 1 base from J, leaving 10 bases between. The length of the CDR3 is 13 residues. The CDR3 is CSVGTDLNYGYTF. The CDR3 nucleotides read TGCAGCGTTGGGACAGACCTTAACTATGGCTACACCTTC.

This clone has only a few counts. The V gene is TRBV19, the J gene TRBJ1-1, with a tentative D call TRBD1 (5 bases). Trimming cost V 5 bases and J 2 bases, with 12 bases left between them. CDR1 LNHDA and CDR2 SQIVND come from the germline V gene (reference sequence). This CDR3 has 14 amino acids. The CDR3, as DNA: TGTGCCAGTAGTCAGACAGATTACAACACTGAAGCTTTCTTT. Residues: CASSQTDYNTEAFF.

This clone was seen a handful of times. The chain uses TRBV19 and TRBJ1-1; no clear D gene. The CDR3 has 15 amino acids. Looked up from germline, CDR1 is LNHDA and CDR2 is SQIVND (reference sequence). The ends were cut back, 7 bases at V and 1 base at J, with 16 bases in the middle. Written as DNA, the CDR3 is TGTGCCAGTACGGTAGGCTCCGGAGCGAACACTGAAGCTTTCTTT. Protein sequence: CASTVGSGANTEAFF.

The chain combines TRBV6-5 with TRBJ2-1; TRBD2 is a possible D gene (5 bases). V was shortened by 7 bases and J by 7 bases, with 8 bases between the two germline ends. Germline CDR1 and CDR2: MNHEY and SVGAGI. This CDR3 spans 11 amino acids. This CDR3 reads CASITSNEQFF. CDR3 DNA sequence: TGTGCCAGCATCACTAGTAATGAGCAGTTCTTC.

This clone was detected once. This rearrangement joins TRBV6-4 to TRBJ2-1; 9 nucleotides agree with TRBD2. Losses at the gene ends were 2 bases for V and 6 bases for J; bases not matched to a gene: 5. CDR1 and CDR2 from the germline V gene are MRHNA and SNTAGT. This CDR3 has 15 amino acids. CDR3 nucleotide sequence: TGTGCCAGCAGTGACGTAGCGGGGGACCCCAATGAGCAGTTCTTC. Translation gives CASSDVAGDPNEQFF.

The chain recombines TRBV19 with TRBJ1-1; no clear D gene. The CDR3 runs 16 residues. The V end was cut by 8 bases, the J end by 8 bases, with 27 bases between. Germline lookup yields CDR1 LNHDA and CDR2 SQIVND (reference sequence). CDR3 sequence (DNA): TGTGCCAGTCGATTTACACCGTATAGTGGGGTCACGGAAGCTTTCTTT. Its protein product is CASRFTPYSGVTEAFF.

The J gene is TRBJ1-2, the V gene TRBV6-6; D is unclear. Per the germline V gene, CDR1 is MNHNY and CDR2 is SVGAGI (reference sequence). Trimming removed 9 bases from V and 0 bases from J, with 14 bases in between. The CDR3 is 14 residues long. CDR3 DNA sequence: TGTGCCAGTCTTCCGGCAGGACCTAACTATGGCTACACCTTC. This encodes CASLPAGPNYGYTF.

CDR3: CASSIGKANEQFF. As DNA, the CDR3 is TGTGCCAGTAGTATAGGAAAGGCGAATGAGCAGTTCTTC. This rearrangement joins TRBV19 to TRBJ2-1; D ambiguous. Trimming left V 1 base short and J 7 bases short, with 8 bases between. Germline V gene sequence: CDR1 LNHDA, CDR2 SQIVND (reference sequence). The CDR3 totals 13 residues.

This chain uses TRBV6-6 with TRBJ2-2, with D uncertain. CDR1 is MNHNY, CDR2 SVGAGI, per germline (reference sequence). The CDR3 sequence is 12 residues long. The germline V and J ends were trimmed by 2 bases and 2 bases, with 0 bases remaining between them. In DNA, the CDR3 is TGTGCCAGCAGTTACAACACCGGGGAGCTGTTTTTT. Its protein is CASSYNTGELFF.